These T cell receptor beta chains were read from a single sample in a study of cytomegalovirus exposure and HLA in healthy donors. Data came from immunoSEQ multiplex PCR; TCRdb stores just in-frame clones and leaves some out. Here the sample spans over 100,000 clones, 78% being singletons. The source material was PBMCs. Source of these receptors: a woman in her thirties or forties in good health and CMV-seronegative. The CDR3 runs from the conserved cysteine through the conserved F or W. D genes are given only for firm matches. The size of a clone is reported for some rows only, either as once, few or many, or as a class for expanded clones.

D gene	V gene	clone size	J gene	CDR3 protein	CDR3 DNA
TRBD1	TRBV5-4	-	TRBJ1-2	CASRDRTYNYGYTF	TGTGCCAGCCGGGACAGGACCTATAACTATGGCTACACCTTC
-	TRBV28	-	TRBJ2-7	CASSRRTVTYEQYF	TGTGCCAGCAGCCGTCGGACAGTCACCTACGAGCAGTACTTC
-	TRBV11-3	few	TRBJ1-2	CASSLRGNYGYTF	TGTGCCAGCAGCTTACGAGGGAACTATGGCTACACCTTC
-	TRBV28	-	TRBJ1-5	CASSSLTGSHQPQHF	TGTGCCAGCAGTTCCTTGACAGGCTCCCATCAGCCCCAGCATTTT
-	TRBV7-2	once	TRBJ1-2	CASSLGQAGYTF	TGTGCCAGCAGCTTGGGGCAGGCCGGCTACACCTTC
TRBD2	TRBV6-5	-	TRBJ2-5	CASSRGEETQYF	TGTGCCAGCAGCCGGGGGGAAGAGACCCAGTACTTC
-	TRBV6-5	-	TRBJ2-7	CASSYSVGSSYEQYF	TGTGCCAGCAGTTACTCGGTGGGGAGCTCCTACGAGCAGTACTTC
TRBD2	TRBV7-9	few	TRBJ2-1	CASSSALASGSHPEQFF	TGTGCCAGCAGCTCTGCCCTGGCGAGCGGGAGTCACCCTGAGCAGTTCTTC
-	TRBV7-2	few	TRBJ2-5	CASSLGSAGETQYF	TGTGCCAGCAGCTTAGGCTCAGCCGGGGAGACCCAGTACTTC
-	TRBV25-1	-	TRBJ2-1	CASSLGARGGNEQFF	TGTGCCAGCAGCCTCGGAGCGAGAGGAGGCAATGAGCAGTTCTTC
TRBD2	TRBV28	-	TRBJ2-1	CASRELAGKNEQFF	TGTGCCAGCAGGGAACTAGCGGGAAAGAATGAGCAGTTCTTC
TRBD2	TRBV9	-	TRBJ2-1	CASSVSGRLSEQFF	TGTGCCAGCAGCGTTAGCGGGAGACTTAGTGAGCAGTTCTTC
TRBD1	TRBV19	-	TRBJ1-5	CASSMGTGEGQPQHF	TGTGCCAGTAGTATGGGGACAGGGGAAGGTCAGCCCCAGCATTTT
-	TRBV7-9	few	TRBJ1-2	CASSLEGHPFGYTF	TGTGCCAGCAGCTTAGAGGGACATCCTTTCGGCTACACCTTC
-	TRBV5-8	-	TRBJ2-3	CASSLVEVSTDTQYF	TGTGCCAGCAGCTTGGTAGAAGTCAGCACAGATACGCAGTATTTT
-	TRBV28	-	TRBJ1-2	CASGQQYGYTF	TGTGCCAGTGGACAGCAATATGGCTACACCTTC
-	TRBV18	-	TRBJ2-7	CASSPYGGYEQYF	TGTGCCAGCTCACCATATGGAGGCTACGAGCAGTACTTC
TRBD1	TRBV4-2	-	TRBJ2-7	CASSQAGTGVYEQYF	TGTGCCAGCAGCCAAGCCGGGACAGGGGTTTACGAGCAGTACTTC
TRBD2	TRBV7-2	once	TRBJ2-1	CASSSSGVTYNEQFF	TGTGCCAGCAGTTCCAGCGGGGTTACCTACAATGAGCAGTTCTTC
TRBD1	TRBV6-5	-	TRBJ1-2	CASSYSKAGGGYGYTF	TGTGCCAGCAGTTACTCGAAAGCAGGGGGCGGCTATGGCTACACCTTC
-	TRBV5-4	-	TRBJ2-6	CASSQDGGISGANVLTF	TGCGCCAGCAGCCAAGATGGAGGGATCTCTGGGGCCAACGTCCTGACTTTC
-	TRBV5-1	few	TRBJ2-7	CASSFGTGQNYEQYF	TGCGCCAGCAGCTTCGGAACAGGGCAGAACTACGAGCAGTACTTC
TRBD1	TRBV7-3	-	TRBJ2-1	CASSLGQGGYEQFF	TGTGCCAGCAGCTTAGGACAGGGCGGGTATGAGCAGTTCTTC
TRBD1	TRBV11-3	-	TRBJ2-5	CASSPGQGEETQYF	TGTGCCAGCAGCCCGGGCCAGGGGGAAGAGACCCAGTACTTC
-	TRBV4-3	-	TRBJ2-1	CASSQDLTVSSWFF	TGCGCCAGCAGCCAAGATCTAACCGTGTCTAGCTGGTTCTTC
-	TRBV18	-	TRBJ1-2	CASSPLRSGGGTAYYGYTF	TGTGCCAGCTCACCACTCAGATCCGGCGGAGGGACTGCCTACTATGGCTACACCTTC
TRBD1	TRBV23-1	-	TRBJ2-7	CASSQSETGPYEQYF	TGCGCCAGCAGTCAATCGGAGACAGGGCCCTACGAGCAGTACTTC
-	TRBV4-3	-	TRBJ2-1	CASSQDDSSYNEQFF	TGCGCCAGCAGCCAAGATGACAGCTCCTACAATGAGCAGTTCTTC
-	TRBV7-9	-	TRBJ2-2	CASSFPRRGGDGELFF	TGTGCCAGCAGCTTCCCCCGGAGGGGCGGGGACGGGGAGCTGTTTTTT
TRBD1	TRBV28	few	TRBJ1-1	CASSTTGALGMFF	TGTGCCAGCAGTACGACAGGGGCCCTTGGGATGTTCTTT
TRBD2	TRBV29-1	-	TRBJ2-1	CSVGQRGTYNEQFF	TGCAGCGTTGGACAGCGGGGGACCTACAATGAGCAGTTCTTC
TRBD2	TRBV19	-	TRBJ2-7	CASSMSLADSYEQYF	TGTGCCAGTAGTATGAGTCTAGCGGACTCCTACGAGCAGTACTTC
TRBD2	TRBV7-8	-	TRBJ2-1	CASSLGSGRAYNEQFF	TGTGCCAGCAGCTTAGGGAGCGGGAGGGCTTACAATGAGCAGTTCTTC
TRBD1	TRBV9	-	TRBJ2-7	CASSVAPGPATGYEQYF	TGTGCCAGCAGCGTAGCTCCGGGCCCCGCGACAGGGTACGAGCAGTACTTC